These 15 T cell receptor beta chains share one sample of origin, sequenced in a study of cytomegalovirus exposure and HLA in healthy donors. The PCR made use of 60 Vbeta and 13 Jbeta primers. Clones were read by immunoSEQ multiplex PCR, and TCRdb kept only the in-frame ones, dropping some. Counted here are about 170,000 clones, around four fifths occurring once; the ten biggest clones make up 3.1%. Source material: PBMCs. The source is a female donor in good health and CMV-seronegative.

This clone was seen only once. This chain uses TRBV19 with TRBJ2-1; D might be TRBD2 (5 bases). Germline loops: CDR1 LNHDA, CDR2 SQIVND (reference sequence). The CDR3 has 15 residues. The ends were cut back, 2 bases at V and 1 base at J, with 9 bases in the middle. Here the CDR3 reads CASSITGESYNEQFF. CDR3 DNA: TGTGCCAGTAGTATAACCGGGGAATCCTACAATGAGCAGTTCTTC.

This chain uses TRBV6-6 with TRBJ1-4, with 9 positions matching TRBD1. V was clipped by 5 bases and J by 5 bases; unmatched bases: 6. The CDR3 loop spans 15 amino acids. CDR1 is MNHNY, CDR2 SVGAGI, per germline (reference sequence). CDR3 bases: TGTGCCAGCAGTGCTACAGGGGGCGTAAATGAAAAACTGTTTTTT. Translating gives CASSATGGVNEKLFF.

The chain joins TRBV9 to TRBJ2-1; TRBD1 might be the D (6 bases). V lost 4 bases and J lost 7, with 18 bases in between. This CDR3 contains 15 residues. Germline V gene sequence: CDR1 SGDLS, CDR2 YYNGEE. Here the CDR3 reads CASSTGLLRGNEQFF. Written as DNA, the CDR3 is TGTGCCAGCAGCACAGGACTCCTCAGGGGAAATGAGCAGTTCTTC.

This chain joins TRBV28 and TRBJ1-2; D is unclear. Between the trimmed V and J ends, which lost 6 bases and 8 bases, there was a span of 16 bases. The CDR3 spans 13 residues. The germline gives CDR1 MDHEN, CDR2 SYDVKM. CDR3 region: CASRDSDTTGYTF. DNA of the CDR3: TGTGCCAGCAGAGACTCAGATACAACCGGCTACACCTTC.

To note about this clone: Other DNA sequences of this sample code for an identical CDR3. The chain employs TRBV5-4 and TRBJ2-1; 10 bases are a match to TRBD2. J was trimmed by 3 bases and V by 5 bases; bases with no gene match: 5. The CDR3 is 15 residues long. Germline V gene data show CDR1 as SGHNT and CDR2 as YYREEE (reference sequence). The CDR3 coding sequence is TGTGCCAGCAGGGCACTAGCGGGAAACTACAATGAGCAGTTCTTC. Translation: CASRALAGNYNEQFF.

This sequence joins TRBV7-8 and TRBJ2-1; tentatively, D is TRBD2 (7 bases). With 1 base removed from V and 1 base from J, the gap between germline ends came to 14 bases. This CDR3 is 17 amino acids long. Germline assignment: CDR1 SGHVS and CDR2 FQNEAQ. The CDR3 DNA sequence: TGTGCCAGCAGCTTAGTGGGGGGGCTCAGGTCCTACAATGAGCAGTTCTTC. Its translation: CASSLVGGLRSYNEQFF. Filled out from reference TRBV7-8 and TRBJ2-1, the complete variable domain reads GAGVSQSPRYKVAKRGQDVALRCDPISGHVSLFWYQQALGQGPEFLTYFQNEAQLDKSGLPSDRFFAERPEGSVSTLKIQRTQQEDSAVYLCASSLVGGLRSYNEQFFGPGTRLTVL.

This clone was picked up a small number of times. The rearrangement links TRBV19 to TRBJ1-6; unclear D gene. With 3 bases removed from V and 8 bases from J, the gap between germline ends came to 14 bases. CDR1 is LNHDA and CDR2 is SQIVND in the germline V gene (reference sequence). CDR3 size: 15 residues. This CDR3 reads CASSISVRRDSPLHF. DNA for the CDR3: TGTGCCAGTAGTATTTCGGTCAGGAGGGATTCACCCCTCCACTTT.

This clone turned up a few times. This chain connects TRBV4-3 to TRBJ2-2; perhaps TRBD2 as D (5 bases). There are 13 residues in the CDR3. Germline lookup yields CDR1 LGHNA and CDR2 YSLEER. V was pared by 2 bases and J by 4 bases, with 5 bases between. The CDR3 here is CASSQSGTGELFF. CDR3 in DNA: TGCGCCAGCAGCCAAAGCGGCACCGGGGAGCTGTTTTTT.

The V gene is TRBV5-6, the J gene TRBJ1-1, with 7 bases that match TRBD1. The CDR3 contains 16 residues. J gave up 6 bases and V 6 bases, and 17 bases lay outside the gene matches. The V gene's germline CDR1 is SGHDT and CDR2 YYEEEE. The CDR3 nucleotides are TGTGCCAGCACAAGCTTGAGGGGCAGGGGGTTGGCTGAAGCTTTCTTT. Translation gives CASTSLRGRGLAEAFF.

The rearrangement uses TRBV28 and TRBJ1-1; D perhaps matches TRBD1 (5 bases). The V end lost 3 bases, the J end lost 0 bases, and 8 bases lay between the germline ends. In germline, CDR1 is MDHEN, CDR2 SYDVKM. The CDR3 is 14 residues long. The CDR3 region is CASSFGGVNTEAFF. Here the CDR3 DNA reads TGTGCCAGCAGTTTCGGGGGTGTGAACACTGAAGCTTTCTTT.

The genes are TRBV15 and TRBJ2-3; TRBD1 might be the D (8 bases). This CDR3 comprises 14 residues. The ends were cut back, 8 bases at V and 10 bases at J, with 22 bases in the middle. CDR1 and CDR2 from the germline V gene are LNHNV and YYDKDF (reference sequence). The CDR3 loop is CATRKDRAGEAQYF. Here the CDR3 DNA reads TGTGCCACCCGAAAGGACAGGGCGGGAGAAGCGCAGTATTTT.

V and J are TRBV29-1 and TRBJ1-2; 7 positions match TRBD1. With V trimmed by 1 base and J by 7 bases, 6 bases remained unmatched. The CDR3 covers 13 residues. Germline V gives CDR1 SQVTM, CDR2 ANQGSEA. This chain's CDR3 is CSVEATGVGGYTF. CDR3 nucleotide sequence: TGCAGCGTTGAAGCCACAGGGGTCGGTGGCTACACCTTC.

The chain has TRBV28 and TRBJ2-7, with 12 bases lining up with TRBD1. The CDR3 consists of 16 residues. Losses at the gene ends were 4 bases for V and 6 bases for J; bases not matched to a gene: 10. Germline V gives CDR1 MDHEN, CDR2 SYDVKM. The CDR3 DNA is TGTGCCAGCAGTTCTCGGGACAGGGGGCCCATGCGCGAGCAGTACTTC. Translation gives CASSSRDRGPMREQYF.

The rearrangement uses TRBV27 and TRBJ1-2; 8 positions match TRBD1. After removal of 2 bases from V and 3 bases from J, the junction contained 5 bases not matched to a gene. The germline CDR1 and CDR2 sequences are MNHEY and SMNVEV (reference sequence). The CDR3 extends over 15 amino acids. CDR3 residues: CASSLVGQADYGYTF. DNA of the CDR3: TGTGCCAGCAGTTTAGTGGGACAGGCGGACTATGGCTACACCTTC.

The chain is built from TRBV18 and TRBJ2-3; no firm D call. CDR3 size: 14 residues. Germline V gives CDR1 KGHSH, CDR2 LQKENI. V lost 3 bases to trimming and J lost 6 bases, with 13 bases between them. The CDR3 region is CASSPYTTEDTQYF. The CDR3 DNA reads as TGTGCCAGCTCACCCTACACGACGGAGGATACGCAGTATTTT.